This is a list of T cell receptor beta chains from one sample in a study of T-cell memory formation after mild COVID-19. TCRdb redid the calling of the 5' RACE reads with MiXCR, one entry per CDR3 protein. The sample contains under 250,000 distinct CDR3 sequences, roughly a tenth of which appear only once. The sample comprised PBMCs or a T cell subset sorted from them (not recorded which). Receptor source: a man aged 18 to 30 who had mild COVID-19 (a few samples of this study predate the infection). Cell type and time point are not known. The CDR3 runs from the conserved cysteine through the conserved F or W. The order of the fields is J gene, clone size, V gene, D gene, CDR3 DNA, CDR3 protein. A D gene is named only where the DNA matches it firmly. A row's size may be missing; if present it is once, few, many or a size class.

J: TRBJ1-1
size: NA
V: TRBV6-5
D: NA
DNA: TGTGCCAGCAGTCGGACACAGGTAAACACTGAAGCTTTCTTT
CDR3: CASSRTQVNTEAFF

J: TRBJ2-7
size: many
V: TRBV5-6
D: NA
DNA: TGTGCCAGCAGCCCCGGACGCGGGCGGGAGCAGTACTTC
CDR3: CASSPGRGREQYF

J: TRBJ1-1
size: NA
V: TRBV18
D: NA
DNA: TGTGCCAGCTCACTCTACAGGGAACAGGTCGTTGAAGCTTTCTTT
CDR3: CASSLYREQVVEAFF

J: TRBJ2-5
size: many
V: TRBV18
D: NA
DNA: TGTGCCAGCTCACCAATGGCGGCCAATGGGGAGACCCAGTACTTC
CDR3: CASSPMAANGETQYF

J: TRBJ1-1
size: few
V: TRBV5-4
D: TRBD1
DNA: TGTGCCAGCAGCCTGAGGTCGCAGGGGGGGACTGAAGCTTTCTTT
CDR3: CASSLRSQGGTEAFF

J: TRBJ2-2
size: few
V: TRBV5-1
D: NA
DNA: TGCGCCAGCAGCTTAACCAGCGGGGGGGAGCTGTTTTTT
CDR3: CASSLTSGGELFF

J: TRBJ2-1
size: many
V: TRBV30
D: NA
DNA: TGTGCCTGGAGTCTTGGGGGGAATGAGCAGTTCTTC
CDR3: CAWSLGGNEQFF

J: TRBJ2-1
size: NA
V: TRBV7-3
D: NA
DNA: TGTGCCAGCAGCCTGGACGAGTACAATGAGCAGTTCTTC
CDR3: CASSLDEYNEQFF

J: TRBJ1-1
size: NA
V: TRBV20-1
D: NA
DNA: TGCAGTGCCCGCTTAGGGAACGCTGAAGCTTTCTTT
CDR3: CSARLGNAEAFF

J: TRBJ1-5
size: NA
V: TRBV4-3
D: NA
DNA: TGCGCCAGCAGCCAAGATGGGACTTATCAGCCCCAGCATTTT
CDR3: CASSQDGTYQPQHF

J: TRBJ1-2
size: NA
V: TRBV20-1
D: NA
DNA: TGCAGTGCTAGTCCGGGGTTTTACTATGGCTACACCTTC
CDR3: CSASPGFYYGYTF

J: TRBJ1-2
size: NA
V: TRBV20-1
D: NA
DNA: TGCAGTGCCGCGGGGAATGGCTACACCTTC
CDR3: CSAAGNGYTF

J: TRBJ2-3
size: few
V: TRBV20-1
D: NA
DNA: TGCAGTGCTAGAGAGGACCTCACAGATACGCAGTATTTT
CDR3: CSAREDLTDTQYF

J: TRBJ2-2
size: few
V: TRBV5-1
D: NA
DNA: TGCGCCAGCAGGGACCCTTCGAACACCGGGGAGCTGTTTTTT
CDR3: CASRDPSNTGELFF

J: TRBJ1-2
size: few
V: TRBV18
D: NA
DNA: TGTGCCAGCTCACCACGAGAAGTGTTTAACTATGGCTACACCTTC
CDR3: CASSPREVFNYGYTF

J: TRBJ2-5
size: NA
V: TRBV12-3/TRBV12-4
D: NA
DNA: TGTGCCAGCAGTTTAGCGGAGGGCAGGAAAGAGACCCAGTACTTC
CDR3: CASSLAEGRKETQYF

J: TRBJ2-3
size: few
V: TRBV7-2
D: TRBD2
DNA: TGTGCCAGCAGGACCCCTAGCGGGGAGGGCACAGATACGCAGTATTTT
CDR3: CASRTPSGEGTDTQYF

J: TRBJ2-5
size: NA
V: TRBV7-2
D: NA
DNA: TGTGCCAGCAGCTTATCCACCCAAGAGACCCAGTACTTC
CDR3: CASSLSTQETQYF

J: TRBJ2-1
size: NA
V: TRBV3-1
D: TRBD1
DNA: TGTGCCAGCAGCTTCCGACAGGGGGCCTACAATGAGCAGTTCTTC
CDR3: CASSFRQGAYNEQFF

J: TRBJ2-1
size: once
V: TRBV7-2
D: TRBD2
DNA: TGTGCCAGCAGCCCGGGGAGGGTCGACGCTAGTGAGCAGTTCTTC
CDR3: CASSPGRVDASEQFF

J: TRBJ2-5
size: few
V: TRBV7-2
D: NA
DNA: TGTGCCAGCAGGAAAGTGGGGGCAGAGACCCAGTACTTC
CDR3: CASRKVGAETQYF

J: TRBJ1-3
size: NA
V: TRBV18
D: NA
DNA: TGTGCCAGCTCACCCAGACAGGACCCCTCTGGAAACACCATATATTTT
CDR3: CASSPRQDPSGNTIYF

J: TRBJ2-3
size: few
V: TRBV24-1
D: NA
DNA: TGTGCCACCAGTGAAAAGGGGACCCACACAGATACGCAGTATTTT
CDR3: CATSEKGTHTDTQYF

J: TRBJ2-2
size: NA
V: TRBV5-4
D: TRBD2
DNA: TGTGCCAGCAGCTTGGGCCTAGCGGTGAACACCGGGGAGCTGTTTTTT
CDR3: CASSLGLAVNTGELFF

J: TRBJ1-2
size: NA
V: TRBV5-6
D: NA
DNA: TGTGCCAGCAGCTCGAGACGGTACTATGGCTACACCTTC
CDR3: CASSSRRYYGYTF

J: TRBJ2-6
size: NA
V: TRBV30
D: NA
DNA: TGTGCCTGGAGTCCTCAGAGGATTAGCTCTGGGGCCAACGTCCTGACTTTC
CDR3: CAWSPQRISSGANVLTF

J: TRBJ1-1
size: few
V: TRBV6-6
D: NA
DNA: TGTGCCAGCAGTTACTCTAAGGGATTGAACACTGAAGCTTTCTTT
CDR3: CASSYSKGLNTEAFF

J: TRBJ2-7
size: NA
V: TRBV12-3/TRBV12-4
D: NA
DNA: TGTGCCAGCAGTCTCCCCTCCGGCTCAACATCCTACGAGCAGTACTTC
CDR3: CASSLPSGSTSYEQYF

J: TRBJ2-3
size: few
V: TRBV7-2
D: NA
DNA: TGTGCCAGCAGCCCGTACGGCCCCAGGGGATACACAGATACGCAGTATTTT
CDR3: CASSPYGPRGYTDTQYF

J: TRBJ2-5
size: NA
V: TRBV5-1
D: NA
DNA: TGCGCCAGCAGCCCGTCGACTAGTGTGGAGACCCAGTACTTC
CDR3: CASSPSTSVETQYF

J: TRBJ2-1
size: few
V: TRBV7-2
D: NA
DNA: TGTGCCAGCAGCTTAACCCGGGGCCACTACAATGAGCAGTTCTTC
CDR3: CASSLTRGHYNEQFF

J: TRBJ2-1
size: few
V: TRBV7-3
D: TRBD1
DNA: TGTGCCAGCAGCTCCGGGACAGGGGAAAATGAGCAGTTCTTC
CDR3: CASSSGTGENEQFF

J: TRBJ2-2
size: many
V: TRBV6-6
D: NA
DNA: TGTGCCAGCAATAATTACGGGACGGCGAACACCGGGGAGCTGTTTTTT
CDR3: CASNNYGTANTGELFF

J: TRBJ1-1
size: few
V: TRBV5-1
D: NA
DNA: TGCGCCAGCAGCCACCGCCCGGCTTTCTTT
CDR3: CASSHRPAFF

J: TRBJ1-2
size: NA
V: TRBV7-2
D: TRBD1
DNA: TGTGCCAGCAGCCTGGGACAGGGCCGTCGCTACACCTTC
CDR3: CASSLGQGRRYTF

J: TRBJ2-5
size: medium-sized
V: TRBV5-1
D: TRBD1
DNA: TGCGCCAGCAGCGGGACAGCGCAAGAGACCCAGTACTTC
CDR3: CASSGTAQETQYF

J: TRBJ1-1
size: few
V: TRBV3-1
D: NA
DNA: TGTGCCAGCAGTCCTATGATAACAGCGTCTAGCGCTGAAGCTTTCTTT
CDR3: CASSPMITASSAEAFF

J: TRBJ1-1
size: NA
V: TRBV7-9
D: NA
DNA: TGTGCCAGCAGCGGGCAGGGATATTCTGAAGCTTTCTTT
CDR3: CASSGQGYSEAFF

J: TRBJ2-3
size: few
V: TRBV5-1
D: TRBD1
DNA: TGCGCCAGCAGCTGGCAAACCGGGACAGGAGATACGCAGTATTTT
CDR3: CASSWQTGTGDTQYF

J: TRBJ1-2
size: NA
V: TRBV4-3
D: TRBD1
DNA: TGCGCCAGCAGCCTAACCGGGACAGGGGTTGGCTACACCTTC
CDR3: CASSLTGTGVGYTF

J: TRBJ1-3
size: few
V: TRBV2
D: NA
DNA: TGTGCCAGCATTGGGGGCCACTCTGGAAACACCATATATTTT
CDR3: CASIGGHSGNTIYF

J: TRBJ2-7
size: few
V: TRBV2
D: NA
DNA: TGTGCCAGCGGATGGGCACCCTACGAGCAGTACTTC
CDR3: CASGWAPYEQYF

J: TRBJ1-3
size: NA
V: TRBV4-1
D: TRBD1
DNA: TGCGCCAGCAGCCCGCCCGCGGGACAGGGGAGAGGAGCGGCTGGAAACACCATATATTTT
CDR3: CASSPPAGQGRGAAGNTIYF

J: TRBJ2-5
size: many
V: TRBV10-3
D: TRBD2
DNA: TGTGCCATCAGTGAAGGCGGGGGGGCCCGTGAGACCCAGTACTTC
CDR3: CAISEGGGARETQYF

J: TRBJ1-1
size: NA
V: TRBV5-1
D: NA
DNA: TGCGCCAGCAGCTCCGGGGGTGGCGGAATCACTGAAGCTTTCTTT
CDR3: CASSSGGGGITEAFF

J: TRBJ2-7
size: few
V: TRBV12-3/TRBV12-4
D: NA
DNA: TGTGCCAGCAGTTACGACAGGTCTCACGAGCAGTACTTC
CDR3: CASSYDRSHEQYF